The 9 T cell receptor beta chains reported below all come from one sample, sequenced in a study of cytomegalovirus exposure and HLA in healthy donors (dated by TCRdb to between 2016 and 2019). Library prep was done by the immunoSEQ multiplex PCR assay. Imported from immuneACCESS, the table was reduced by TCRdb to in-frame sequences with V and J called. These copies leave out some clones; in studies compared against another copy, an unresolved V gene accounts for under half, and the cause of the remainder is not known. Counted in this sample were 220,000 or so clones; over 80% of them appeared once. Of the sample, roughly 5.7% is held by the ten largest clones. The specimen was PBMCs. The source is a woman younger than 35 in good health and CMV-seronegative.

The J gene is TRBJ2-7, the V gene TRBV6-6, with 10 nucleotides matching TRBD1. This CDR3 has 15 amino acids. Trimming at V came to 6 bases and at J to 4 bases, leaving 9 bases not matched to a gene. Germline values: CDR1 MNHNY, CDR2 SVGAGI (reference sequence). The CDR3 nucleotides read TGTGCCAGCAGCCCTCCTCGGACAGGGGGTTACGAGCAGTACTTC. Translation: CASSPPRTGGYEQYF.

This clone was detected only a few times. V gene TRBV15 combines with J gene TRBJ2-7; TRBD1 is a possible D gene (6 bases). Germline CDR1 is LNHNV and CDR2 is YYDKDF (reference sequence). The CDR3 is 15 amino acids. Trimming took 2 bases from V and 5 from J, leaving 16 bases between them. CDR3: CATSRYGQKLNEQYF. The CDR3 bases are TGTGCCACCAGCAGATACGGACAGAAATTAAACGAGCAGTACTTC.

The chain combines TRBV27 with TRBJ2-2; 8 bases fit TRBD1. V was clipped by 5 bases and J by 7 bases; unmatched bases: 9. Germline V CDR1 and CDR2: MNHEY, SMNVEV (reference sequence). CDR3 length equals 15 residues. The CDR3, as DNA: TGTGCCAGCAGTACAGGGGGACTCTGGGTCGGGGAGCTGTTTTTT. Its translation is CASSTGGLWVGELFF.

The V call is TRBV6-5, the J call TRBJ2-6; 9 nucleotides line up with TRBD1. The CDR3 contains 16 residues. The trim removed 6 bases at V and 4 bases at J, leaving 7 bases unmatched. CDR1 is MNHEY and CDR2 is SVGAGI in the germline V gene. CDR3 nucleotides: TGTGCCAGCAGCTACGGGACAGGGAGGGGGGCCAACGTCCTGACTTTC. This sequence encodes CASSYGTGRGANVLTF.

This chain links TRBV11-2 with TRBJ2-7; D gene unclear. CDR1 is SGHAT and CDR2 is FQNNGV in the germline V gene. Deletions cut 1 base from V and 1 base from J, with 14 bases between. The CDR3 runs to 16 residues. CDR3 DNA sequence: TGTGCCAGCAGCTTAGCTCGGATTACGCCATCCTACGAGCAGTACTTC. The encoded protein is CASSLARITPSYEQYF. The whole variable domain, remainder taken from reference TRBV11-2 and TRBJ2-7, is EAGVAQSPRYKIIEKRQSVAFWCNPISGHATLYWYQQILGQGPKLLIQFQNNGVVDDSQLPKDRFSAERLKGVDSTLKIQPAKLEDSAVYLCASSLARITPSYEQYFGPGTRLTVT.

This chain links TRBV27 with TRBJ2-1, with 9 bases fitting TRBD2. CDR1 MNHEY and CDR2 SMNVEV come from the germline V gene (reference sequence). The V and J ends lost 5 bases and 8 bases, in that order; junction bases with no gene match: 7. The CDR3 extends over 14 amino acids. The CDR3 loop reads CASSLLSGSDEQFF. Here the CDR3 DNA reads TGTGCCAGCAGTCTACTTAGCGGGAGCGATGAGCAGTTCTTC.

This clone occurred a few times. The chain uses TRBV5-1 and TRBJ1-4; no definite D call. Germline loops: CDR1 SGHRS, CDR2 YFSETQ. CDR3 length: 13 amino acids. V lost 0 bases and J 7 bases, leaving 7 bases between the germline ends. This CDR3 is CASSLVGPEKLFF. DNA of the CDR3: TGCGCCAGCAGCTTGGTTGGACCTGAAAAACTGTTTTTT. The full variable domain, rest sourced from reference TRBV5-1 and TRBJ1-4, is KAGVTQTPRYLIKTRGQQVTLSCSPISGHRSVSWYQQTPGQGLQFLFEYFSETQRNKGNFPGRFSGRQFSNSRSEMNVSTLELGDSALYLCASSLVGPEKLFFGSGTQLSVL.

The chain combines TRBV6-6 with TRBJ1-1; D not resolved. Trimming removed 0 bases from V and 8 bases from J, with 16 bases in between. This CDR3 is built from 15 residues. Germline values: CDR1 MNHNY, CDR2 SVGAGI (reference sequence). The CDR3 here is CASSYSKVEEKEAFF. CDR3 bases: TGTGCCAGCAGTTACTCGAAGGTTGAAGAGAAAGAAGCTTTCTTT.

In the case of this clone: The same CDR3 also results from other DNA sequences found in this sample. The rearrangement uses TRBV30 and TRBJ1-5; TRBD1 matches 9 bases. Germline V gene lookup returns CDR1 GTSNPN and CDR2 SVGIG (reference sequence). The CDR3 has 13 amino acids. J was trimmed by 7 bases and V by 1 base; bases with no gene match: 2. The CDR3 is CAWSGQGGQPQHF. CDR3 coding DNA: TGTGCCTGGAGTGGACAGGGGGGCCAGCCCCAGCATTTT.